The clone carrying this TCR beta chain was counted once. CDR3 length equals 13 residues. CDR1 is WSHSY and CDR2 is SAAADI in the germline V gene. V trimming: 10 bases; J trimming: 3 bases; junction bases outside the gene matches: 1. The assay was immunoSEQ multiplex PCR, and TCRdb's table has in-frame clones only and misses some. The data contain about 98,000 clones, roughly 86% of them singletons. The source of the sample is a study of control samples from healthy donors and cancer patients. The clonotype originates from a man aged 55 to 70 in good health. This chain links TRBV10-2 with TRBJ2-7; 15 positions match TRBD2. The sequencing input was blood. For the CDR3, the DNA is TGCGCCACGGGACTAGCGGGGGGCTACGAGCAGTACTTC. Translated, it gives CATGLAGGYEQYF.